The source of this T cell receptor (beta chain) is a study of shared clonotypes between healthy human individuals. Whole-study context: Per donor, CD8 memory used one plate, CD8 naive used two, CD4 memory used three and CD4 naive used three. General study findings and limits: A handful of donors shared approximately 5% of their naive CD4 clonotypes.

Of note for this clone: Its antigen is currently unknown.

Under the authors' procedure: Quality scores were absent from the junction-only immunoSEQ sequences, so filtering differed. Generated by immunoSEQ multiplex PCR, the TCRdb table keeps only in-frame clones and is missing some. That table furnishes V, J and clone size, whereas the DNA furnished D and trimming. Of some 2 million clones listed, over 85% are singletons. Naive CD4+ cells were CD45RA-selected; the remaining cells were memory. Looked up from germline, CDR1 is MGHRA and CDR2 is YSYEKL. This CDR3 is 13 amino acids long. Trimming pared 3 bases from V and 8 bases from J, leaving 11 bases between.

The chain recombines TRBV4-1 with TRBJ2-1; possibly TRBD1 or TRBD2 for D (5 bases each). Material: naive CD4+ T cells sorted from blood. The subset here: CD45RA+ positively selected. The sequence was obtained from a man aged 18 to 30 in good health. CDR3 nucleotide sequence: TGCGCCAGCAGCCAGGTTCGGGGACATGAGCAGTTCTTC. Amino acids: CASSQVRGHEQFF.